This T cell receptor (beta chain) was sequenced during a study of OX40 agonist ivuxolimab in advanced cancers. At cycle 4 day 1, cycle 7 day 1, and baseline, blood was sampled. This CDR3 is built from 16 residues. The ends were cut back, 7 bases at V and 7 bases at J, with 25 bases in the middle. Germline V gene sequence: CDR1 MGHDK, CDR2 SYGVNS. Clones were sequenced by immunoSEQ multiplex PCR, and TCRdb holds only the in-frame ones, with some missing. The sample holds around 110,000 clones, 90% seen once. In the case of this clone: The antigen is not known.

Findings and limits, study-wide: More expanded clones were seen, on average, in CD8+ T cells than in CD4+.

The sequence was collected from an adult with an advanced solid tumor such as melanoma, head and neck, liver or kidney cancer. The rearrangement joins TRBV25-1 to TRBJ2-5; maybe TRBD2 (5 bases). The sequences come from CD4+ or CD8+ T cells sorted from blood, collected in a trial of the OX40 agonist ivuxolimab. The CDR3 spells CASIPPLQGRRATQYF. In nucleotides, the CDR3 is TGTGCCAGCATCCCTCCTCTTCAAGGGCGGCGGGCGACCCAGTACTTC.